One and the same sample provided the 25 T cell receptor beta chains below, sequenced in a study of CD4 T cells in relation to SARS-CoV-2 and coronaviruses. Unexposed donor CD4+ T cells date from about 2011-2018, before the COVID-19 pandemic. After more than eight days of culture, CD4+ T cells were isolated. These receptors are not linked to any known antigen. Clones were read by immunoSEQ multiplex PCR, and TCRdb kept only the in-frame ones, dropping some. The repertoire holds just over 25,000 clones, about three quarters seen once, with 10% in the top ten. The sample comprised CD4+ T cells from PBMCs, cultured in vitro. The receptors shown here come from a human donor in good health.

The chain uses TRBV5-1 and TRBJ2-1, with D uncertain. The CDR3 covers 13 residues. V lost 0 bases and J lost 5, with 6 bases in between. Germline V gene data show CDR1 as SGHRS and CDR2 as YFSETQ. The CDR3 loop is CASSLDTNNEQFF. The CDR3 nucleotides read TGCGCCAGCAGCTTGGACACGAACAATGAGCAGTTCTTC.

The V call is TRBV28, the J call TRBJ1-4, with 8 nucleotides matching TRBD1. This CDR3 has 14 residues. Germline V CDR1 and CDR2: MDHEN, SYDVKM. The junction had 8 bases not matched to a gene; V was cut back by 6 bases and J by 8 bases. The CDR3 sequence: CASSPRTGTEKLFF. The CDR3 DNA follows: TGTGCCAGCAGCCCCCGGACAGGGACCGAAAAACTGTTTTTT.

The chain is built from TRBV11-2 and TRBJ2-5; no firm D call. The V and J ends lost 2 bases and 9 bases respectively, with 13 bases between them. Germline V gene sequence: CDR1 SGHAT, CDR2 FQNNGV. CDR3 length: 13 residues. The CDR3 here is CASSLFRVASQYF. CDR3 nucleotide sequence: TGTGCCAGCAGCTTATTTAGGGTTGCCTCCCAGTACTTC.

The rearrangement uses TRBV19 and TRBJ2-7; D gene unclear. Trimming took off 3 bases at V and 1 base at J, with 13 bases between the two ends. CDR1 and CDR2 (germline): LNHDA, SQIVND (reference sequence). The CDR3 has 15 amino acids. The CDR3 nucleotides are TGTGCCAGTAGTATGCTATCATCAGGATCCTACGAGCAGTACTTC. This gives the protein CASSMLSSGSYEQYF. Drawing the rest from reference TRBV19 and TRBJ2-7, the complete variable domain is DGGITQSPKYLFRKEGQNVTLSCEQNLNHDAMYWYRQDPGQGLRLIYYSQIVNDFQKGDIAEGYSVSREKKESFPLTVTSAQKNPTAFYLCASSMLSSGSYEQYFGPGTRLTVT.

CDR3 protein: CASSQEGRAGWETQYF. The CDR3 region has the DNA TGCGCCAGCAGCCAAGAAGGGAGGGCCGGGTGGGAGACCCAGTACTTC. The chain recombines TRBV4-3 with TRBJ2-5; 7 bases align to TRBD2. The CDR3 has 16 residues. Germline V lookup: CDR1 LGHNA, CDR2 YSLEER. With V trimmed by 0 bases and J by 5 bases, 9 bases remained unmatched.

V gene TRBV10-3 combines with J gene TRBJ1-1; D call uncertain. The ends were cut back, 0 bases at V and 6 bases at J, with 14 bases in the middle. CDR1 is ENHRY, CDR2 SYGVKD, per germline. CDR3 size: 15 residues. The CDR3 nucleotides are TGTGCCATCAGTGAGTCGTTATTGGGGAGAGCTGAAGCTTTCTTT. Its protein is CAISESLLGRAEAFF.

This clone has a single count. The chain combines TRBV29-1 with TRBJ2-7, with a tentative D call TRBD1 (5 bases). CDR1 SQVTM and CDR2 ANQGSEA come from the germline V gene. The V and J ends lost 1 base and 7 bases respectively, with 20 bases between them. The CDR3 sequence is 15 residues long. CDR3 nucleotide sequence: TGCAGCGTTGAAGTGCGATGGGGCCAAATTAGGGAGCAGTACTTC. Its protein product is CSVEVRWGQIREQYF.

The chain joins TRBV5-4 to TRBJ2-3, with 8 bases lining up with TRBD1. CDR3 length equals 14 residues. Germline-derived CDR1 and CDR2 are SGHNT and YYREEE (reference sequence). V lost 5 bases and J lost 4; bases outside the gene matches: 6. The CDR3 sequence: CASSRTQGADTQYF. CDR3 bases: TGTGCCAGCAGTCGAACACAGGGGGCAGATACGCAGTATTTT.

The chain uses TRBV4-3 and TRBJ2-7, with 8 bases that match TRBD1. Germline CDR1 is LGHNA and CDR2 is YSLEER. Trimming cost V 0 bases and J 7 bases; bases outside gene matches: 23. CDR3 length: 20 residues. The CDR3 loop reads CASSQDRVEVDRQGWWEQYF. CDR3 nucleotide sequence: TGCGCCAGCAGCCAAGATCGGGTTGAGGTAGATAGACAGGGGTGGTGGGAGCAGTACTTC.

This chain connects TRBV6-2 or TRBV6-3 to TRBJ1-5; 10 positions match TRBD1. The CDR3 contains 15 residues. From germline, CDR1 is MNHEY and CDR2 SVGEGT. Trimming at V came to 5 bases and at J to 6 bases, leaving 7 bases not matched to a gene. CDR3 loop: CASSPTGGAGQPQHF. CDR3 nucleotide sequence: TGTGCCAGCAGTCCGACAGGGGGCGCAGGTCAGCCCCAGCATTTT.

The genes are TRBV9 and TRBJ1-1; D perhaps matches TRBD1 (6 bases). This CDR3 has 12 amino acids. V lost 0 bases and J lost 9, with 9 bases in between. Germline CDR1 SGDLS, CDR2 YYNGEE. The CDR3 DNA reads as TGTGCCAGCAGCGTAGGGCAGGGGAAAGCTTTCTTT. Translating it yields CASSVGQGKAFF.

This clone was detected once. V gene TRBV29-1 combines with J gene TRBJ1-4; possibly TRBD1 for D (5 bases). From germline, CDR1 is SQVTM and CDR2 ANQGSEA. Trimming cost V 6 bases and J 5 bases, with 7 bases left between them. The CDR3 is 11 residues long. The CDR3 sequence is CSVDSNEKLFF. The CDR3 DNA reads as TGCAGCGTAGACAGCAATGAAAAACTGTTTTTT.

This clone appeared a few times. The rearrangement links TRBV3-1 (or the pseudogene TRBV3-2) to TRBJ1-3; maybe TRBD1 (5 bases). Germline-derived CDR1 and CDR2 are LGHDT and YNNKEL (reference sequence). V was shortened by 5 bases and J by 0 bases, with 11 bases between the two germline ends. There are 15 residues in the CDR3. CDR3 protein: CASSSDRLSGNTIYF. The CDR3 coding sequence is TGTGCCAGCAGCTCCGACAGACTCTCTGGAAACACCATATATTTT.

Written as DNA, the CDR3 is TGTGCCAGGGGGGACAAGCCTAACTATGGCTACACCTTC. It translates to CARGDKPNYGYTF. This chain uses TRBV9 with TRBJ1-2; tentatively, D is TRBD1 (6 bases). Germline CDR1 SGDLS, CDR2 YYNGEE. The CDR3 is 13 residues long. The V and J ends lost 8 bases and 0 bases respectively, with 11 bases between them.

This clone was seen a single time. V is TRBV5-1 and J is TRBJ2-5, with D perhaps TRBD2 (7 bases). Germline CDR1 and CDR2: SGHRS and YFSETQ. V shed 0 bases and J shed 6 bases, with 15 bases lying between them. This CDR3 contains 15 residues. The CDR3 region has the DNA TGCGCCAGCAGCTTGGGAGGGGGGGCACCCCAGACCCAGTACTTC. This codes for CASSLGGGAPQTQYF.

This rearrangement joins TRBV19 to TRBJ1-6; D gene ambiguous. This CDR3 comprises 14 residues. V lost 4 bases, J lost 8 bases, and 12 bases lay in between. The V gene's germline CDR1 is LNHDA and CDR2 SQIVND (reference sequence). The CDR3 DNA sequence: TGTGCCAGTAGTAGGGAGGGAGATGATTCACCCCTCCACTTT. Encoded protein: CASSREGDDSPLHF.

The chain joins TRBV2 to TRBJ1-5; D is ambiguous. This CDR3 has 14 residues. Per the germline V gene, CDR1 is SNHLY and CDR2 is FYNNEI. V was clipped by 6 bases and J by 4 bases, with 13 bases between them. The CDR3 loop is CASRDDIVNQPQHF. CDR3 DNA: TGTGCCAGCAGGGACGATATTGTGAATCAGCCCCAGCATTTT.

This clone was observed a handful of times. This chain joins TRBV6-1 and TRBJ2-7, with D tentatively TRBD1 or TRBD2 (6 bases each). This CDR3 has 15 residues. The V gene lost 0 bases and the J gene lost 6 bases, with 15 bases spanning the gap. Germline-derived CDR1 and CDR2 are MNHNS and SASEGT. CDR3 DNA: TGTGCCAGCAGTGAAGCCGGGTGGGGGCGGGGCGAGCAGTACTTC. It yields the protein CASSEAGWGRGEQYF.

This chain links TRBV19 with TRBJ1-1; D gene ambiguous. Trimming pared 7 bases from V and 3 bases from J, leaving 18 bases between. Germline V gives CDR1 LNHDA, CDR2 SQIVND (reference sequence). CDR3 length: 15 residues. The CDR3: CASKAMGFPDTEAFF. The DNA of the CDR3 is TGTGCCAGTAAAGCTATGGGATTCCCTGACACTGAAGCTTTCTTT.

The J gene is TRBJ1-2, the V gene TRBV19; D is uncertain. This CDR3 is 12 amino acids long. Deletions cut 9 bases from V and 1 base from J, with 9 bases between. Per germline, CDR1 LNHDA and CDR2 SQIVND (reference sequence). The CDR3 loop reads CASTKGNYGYTF. The CDR3 coding sequence is TGTGCCAGCACGAAGGGTAACTATGGCTACACCTTC.

The count of this clone is one. The chain joins TRBV29-1 to TRBJ1-2, with D hard to call. This CDR3 comprises 12 residues. V lost 4 bases and J lost 5, with 11 bases in between. From germline, CDR1 is SQVTM and CDR2 ANQGSEA. For the CDR3, the DNA is TGCAGCGTTGGTGGCAGAGAATATGGCTACACCTTC. This codes for CSVGGREYGYTF.

This chain links TRBV7-2 with TRBJ2-4; TRBD1 might be the D (6 bases). This CDR3 has 14 amino acids. Germline CDR1 reads SGHTA; CDR2 reads FQGNSA. The V and J ends lost 1 base and 7 bases respectively, with 11 bases between them. This chain's CDR3 is CASSLGHRANIQYF. Written as DNA, the CDR3 is TGTGCCAGCAGCTTAGGGCACAGGGCCAACATTCAGTACTTC.

This clone was seen only once. The chain uses TRBV19 and TRBJ2-1; D call uncertain. Germline values: CDR1 LNHDA, CDR2 SQIVND (reference sequence). The V gene lost 9 bases and the J gene lost 7 bases, with 19 bases spanning the gap. The CDR3 totals 14 residues. CDR3 sequence (DNA): TGTGCCAGCGCAGTCTCAGGCCTGAGGAATGAGCAGTTCTTC. Protein: CASAVSGLRNEQFF.

The chain uses TRBV4-3 and TRBJ1-1; D not certain. This CDR3 is 15 amino acids long. Germline loops: CDR1 LGHNA, CDR2 YSLEER. V gave up 0 bases and J gave up 1 base, with 9 bases separating them. The CDR3 loop reads CASSQEGDPNTEAFF. The CDR3 DNA reads as TGCGCCAGCAGCCAAGAGGGTGATCCGAACACTGAAGCTTTCTTT.

This clone was counted only a few times. The chain is built from TRBV20-1 and TRBJ1-2; D is unclear. V shed 6 bases and J shed 2 bases, with 7 bases lying between them. The CDR3 contains 11 residues. Germline CDR1 and CDR2: DFQATT and SNEGSKA (reference sequence). CDR3 sequence (DNA): TGCAGTGCACCGGACAACTATGGCTACACCTTC. It yields the protein CSAPDNYGYTF.